These 19 T cell receptor beta chains came from one sample sequenced in a study of a mutant IDH1 vaccine in newly diagnosed glioma. Time point of the sample: week 5, during vaccination. Vaccination comprised doses that each held 300 ug of mutant IDH1 20-mer peptide, plus topical imiquimod. Their target antigens are unknown. TCRdb keeps only in-frame clones here, not all; method: immunoSEQ multiplex PCR. The table includes roughly 34,000 clones, 80% to 90% detected once. The sample consisted of PBMCs, taken from a glioma patient whose treatment included an IDH1 peptide vaccine. The receptors were gathered from a man aged 50-59 years with glioma.

This clone was seen just once. The CDR3 DNA is TGTGCCAGCTCATCCGCTCCGGGGGGAAACGAGCAGTACTTC. The encoded protein is CASSSAPGGNEQYF. The chain has TRBV18 and TRBJ2-7, with 7 bases fitting TRBD2. This CDR3 region has 14 residues. Germline loops: CDR1 KGHSH, CDR2 LQKENI. Trimming took 5 bases from V and 5 from J; bases not matched to a gene: 9.

About this clone: At one of its ends the junction is not consistent with the germline gene, which may arise from a read error. This sequence joins TRBV4-3 and TRBJ1-4, with 9 positions matching TRBD1. The CDR3 is 16 residues long. Germline V lookup: CDR1 LGHNA, CDR2 YSLEER. As DNA, the CDR3 is TGCGCCAGCAGCCAAGAGATGGGGACAGGGTTTGAAAAGCTGTTTTTT. This translates into CASSQEMGTGFEKLFF.

The chain recombines TRBV27 with TRBJ1-2; D is unresolved. The CDR3 runs to 14 residues. The germline V gene encodes CDR1 MNHEY and CDR2 SMNVEV (reference sequence). V dropped 3 bases and J dropped 4 bases, with 12 bases sitting between them. In DNA form, the CDR3 reads TGTGCCAGCAGTTTTGGAGGATTCCCCTATGGCTACACCTTC. Translated: CASSFGGFPYGYTF.

This clone was found once. V and J are TRBV27 and TRBJ2-1; 15 bases are a match to TRBD2. Germline V gene sequence: CDR1 MNHEY, CDR2 SMNVEV (reference sequence). This CDR3 comprises 20 residues. V shed 5 bases and J 0 bases; nucleotides not matched to a gene: 11. The CDR3: CASSTGLAGGEAFSYNEQFF. The CDR3 region has the DNA TGTGCCAGCAGTACCGGACTAGCGGGAGGGGAAGCTTTCTCCTACAATGAGCAGTTCTTC.

V usage is TRBV18 and J usage is TRBJ2-7, with 9 bases lining up with TRBD2. Germline CDR1 KGHSH, CDR2 LQKENI. V was clipped by 1 base and J by 6 bases; unmatched bases: 19. CDR3 length equals 19 residues. The CDR3 region has the DNA TGTGCCAGCTCACCACTGGCAGTCGGTGGCGGGGGGGCCGAGATCGAGCAGTACTTC. Translated: CASSPLAVGGGGAEIEQYF.

The chain carries TRBV5-1 and TRBJ1-3; D ambiguous. The V end was cut by 1 base, the J end by 0 bases, with 8 bases between. The CDR3 extends over 15 amino acids. Germline-derived CDR1 and CDR2 are SGHRS and YFSETQ. The DNA of the CDR3 is TGCGCCAGCAGCTTGTCAGGCTCCTCTGGAAACACCATATATTTT. This encodes CASSLSGSSGNTIYF.

The J gene is TRBJ1-5, the V gene TRBV19; 8 bases align to TRBD1. CDR1 is LNHDA, CDR2 SQIVND, per germline (reference sequence). J lost 5 bases, V lost 4 bases, and 7 bases had no gene match. The CDR3 spans 15 residues. The CDR3 region has the DNA TGTGCCAGTAGTAGAGACAGGGGACTTCATCAGCCCCAGCATTTT. It yields the protein CASSRDRGLHQPQHF.

This chain links TRBV7-9 with TRBJ2-7; D call uncertain. V was cut by 3 bases and J by 3 bases, with 12 bases left in between. The germline V gene has CDR1 SEHNR and CDR2 FQNEAQ (reference sequence). There are 14 residues in the CDR3. CDR3 nucleotides: TGTGCCAGCAGCTTGGACGCCCAAAGCTACGAGCAGTACTTC. This gives the protein CASSLDAQSYEQYF.

Concerning this clone itself: Being one base from a much bigger clone, this may be a read error. The rearrangement links TRBV25-1 to TRBJ2-2; unclear D gene. Trimming left V 3 bases short and J 0 bases short, with 2 bases between. Germline V CDR1 and CDR2: MGHDK, SYGVNS. The CDR3 contains 13 residues. The CDR3 region has the DNA TGTGCCAGCAGTGATACGAACACCGGGGAGCTGTTTTTT. This codes for CASSDTNTGELFF.

The V and J genes are TRBV7-9 and TRBJ2-5; D remains unclear. CDR1 and CDR2 (germline): SEHNR, FQNEAQ (reference sequence). V gave up 1 base and J gave up 4 bases, with 13 bases separating them. The CDR3 spans 15 residues. CDR3 protein: CASSLGGLQVETQYF. In DNA form, the CDR3 reads TGTGCCAGCAGCTTAGGTGGTCTACAAGTAGAGACCCAGTACTTC.

The V and J genes are TRBV2 and TRBJ2-6; D gene uncertain. V lost 1 base and J lost 0, with 7 bases in between. Germline V gives CDR1 SNHLY, CDR2 FYNNEI. The CDR3 length is 16 residues. DNA of the CDR3: TGTGCCAGCAGTGAAGACGCATACTCTGGGGCCAACGTCCTGACTTTC. It codes for CASSEDAYSGANVLTF.

The chain uses TRBV29-1 and TRBJ2-5, with 11 bases aligning to TRBD2. Germline V gene sequence: CDR1 SQVTM, CDR2 ANQGSEA. CDR3 length: 13 amino acids. After removal of 7 bases from V and 4 bases from J, the junction contained 5 bases not matched to a gene. The CDR3 coding sequence is TGCAGCGCTATAGCGGGAGGGTTAGAGACCCAGTACTTC. Translating gives CSAIAGGLETQYF.

The CDR3 loop reads CASSPQPDSTGELFF. DNA for the CDR3: TGTGCCAGCAGTCCTCAGCCCGACAGCACCGGGGAGCTGTTTTTT. The V and J genes are TRBV6-4 and TRBJ2-2; D is possibly TRBD1 (5 bases). Trimming removed 5 bases from V and 4 bases from J, with 14 bases in between. Germline CDR1 reads MRHNA; CDR2 reads SNTAGT. CDR3 size: 15 residues.

V is TRBV10-2 and J is TRBJ2-1; D remains ambiguous. Germline lookup yields CDR1 WSHSY and CDR2 SAAADI. The CDR3 covers 13 residues. The V end lost 0 bases, the J end lost 9 bases, and 9 bases lay between the germline ends. CDR3 loop: CASSESTLGEQFF. The CDR3 nucleotides read TGCGCCAGCAGTGAGTCGACTCTGGGTGAGCAGTTCTTC.

The CDR3 nucleotides are TGTGCCAGCAGTTACTCGCGGGGCGTTCAACAAGCTTTCTTT. This encodes CASSYSRGVQQAFF. This chain links TRBV6-5 with TRBJ1-1, with D possibly TRBD1 on 5 matching bases. Trimming pared 0 bases from V and 9 bases from J, leaving 14 bases between. Per the germline V gene, CDR1 is MNHEY and CDR2 is SVGAGI. The CDR3 is 14 amino acids.

The chain has TRBV7-2 and TRBJ1-1; possibly TRBD1 for D (6 bases). The CDR3 is 16 amino acids. Trimming stripped 0 bases from V and 3 bases from J, with 14 bases between. Germline V CDR1 and CDR2: SGHTA, FQGNSA. Here the CDR3 DNA reads TGTGCCAGCAGCTTAGCCTCGACAGGCGGCGACACTGAAGCTTTCTTT. It codes for CASSLASTGGDTEAFF.

This rearrangement joins TRBV6-1 to TRBJ2-3; TRBD1 agrees at 10 bases. The CDR3 is 14 amino acids. Germline CDR1 is MNHNS and CDR2 is SASEGT. J was trimmed by 3 bases and V by 11 bases; bases with no gene match: 8. CDR3 sequence (DNA): TGTGCCTGCAAGAGGGACAGGGGTACAGATACGCAGTATTTT. Amino acids: CACKRDRGTDTQYF.

The chain links TRBV4-3 to TRBJ1-5; possibly TRBD1 for D (5 bases). Germline V gene sequence: CDR1 LGHNA, CDR2 YSLEER. Trimming took off 0 bases at V and 3 bases at J, with 15 bases between the two ends. This CDR3 is built from 17 residues. The DNA of the CDR3 is TGCGCCAGCAGCCAAGAAGTGAACAGGCGATTCAATCAGCCCCAGCATTTT. Translated: CASSQEVNRRFNQPQHF.

This clone has a handful of counts. The V gene is TRBV4-1, the J gene TRBJ1-1; D is uncertain. The germline V gene encodes CDR1 MGHRA and CDR2 YSYEKL. The CDR3 extends over 13 amino acids. V lost 1 base, J lost 4 bases, and 7 bases lay in between. In DNA form, the CDR3 reads TGCGCCAGCAGCCAAGGGAGGTCCACTGAAGCTTTCTTT. Protein product: CASSQGRSTEAFF.